This T cell receptor (beta chain) was captured in a study of cytomegalovirus exposure and HLA in healthy donors. The overall study: Findings of an earlier analysis included more than 90 million unique TCR beta sequences from 170 million or so T cells.

Study-level points and caveats: Beyond CMV serostatus, there was no information to go on about immune exposure. A list of more than 150 TCR beta chains associated with cytomegalovirus was given.

From germline, CDR1 is MDHEN and CDR2 SYDVKM. Trimming took 6 bases from V and 7 from J, leaving 13 bases between them. The CDR3 totals 14 residues. PCR was performed using 60 Vbeta and 13 Jbeta primers. Libraries were prepared by immunoSEQ multiplex PCR; TCRdb keeps only in-frame clonotypes and omits some of them. This listing includes 91,000 or so clones. Points on this clone: The antigen is unknown.

This chain joins TRBV28 and TRBJ1-6; D not resolved. The sample consisted of PBMCs. The source is a woman in her twenties or thirties in good health and CMV-seronegative. As DNA, the CDR3 is TGTGCCAGCAGGTTGACACTGATAAATTCACCCCTCCACTTT. Translated: CASRLTLINSPLHF.